This entry concerns a single T cell receptor beta chain. The antigen is not known. A much larger clone differs by one base, so this may be a read error. The data stem from a study of tumor-infiltrating lymphocytes in primary liver carcinoma. At the level of the study: Every patient in the cohort had a primary liver carcinoma. That carcinoma was treated by surgical resection.

Study-wide points: The bulk unsorted samples meant that CD4+ and CD8+ repertoires went uncompared. For tumor-adjacent and tumor-blood pairs, overlap was less than that seen for tumor region pairs.

Blood RNA came from unsorted whole blood; germline DNA was also extracted. The junction had 10 bases not matched to a gene; V was cut back by 6 bases and J by 8 bases. Per germline, CDR1 SQVTM and CDR2 ANQGSEA. The CDR3 is 14 amino acids. cDNA specific to TCR beta was made from about 550 ng of total RNA, with a constant-region primer employed for priming. Nested multiplex PCR, run for three rounds with slightly modified ARM-PCR, yielded TCR beta libraries. Running 10 cycles apiece, the first two PCR rounds relied on TRBV1-TRBV30 forward primers together with a C-beta reverse primer. TCRdb passed the multiplex PCR reads through MiXCR, listing each CDR3 protein once. This table has about 180,000 distinct CDR3 sequences, about 60% appearing once.

V is TRBV29-1 and J is TRBJ2-1, with TRBD2 matching over 10 bases. This receptor was identified in a man between 35 and 55 years old with primary liver carcinoma and hepatitis B virus infection. Sequencing was done on a sample of peripheral blood. CDR3 DNA sequence: TGCAGCGTACCCACTAGCGGGATTCACTATGAGCAGTTCTTC. It yields the protein CSVPTSGIHYEQFF.